This TCR beta chain was retrieved from a study of cytomegalovirus exposure and HLA in healthy donors. Whole-study context: In a previous analysis, nearly 120 million unique TCR beta sequences were found from some 180 million T cells. When just under 400 donors were genotyped, roughly 80% of them were found to fall in the Caucasian-associated ancestry cluster. Study-wide points: TCR beta V- and J-gene trimming, according to a later analysis, was linked to a missense DCLRE1C variant.

There are 15 residues in the CDR3. Per germline, CDR1 SQVTM and CDR2 ANQGSEA. It was with 60 Vbeta and 13 Jbeta primers that the PCR ran. Generated by immunoSEQ multiplex PCR, the TCRdb table keeps only in-frame clones and is missing some. The sample consists of 130,000 or so clones, approximately 89% of them appearing once. This clone was counted only a few times. Its target is unknown. An end of the junction does not agree with germline; a read error may underlie this. In nominal health when sampled, donors likely had unrecorded immune exposures nonetheless. The sample was PBMCs. The V gene is TRBV29-1, the J gene TRBJ2-1, with 9 bases that match TRBD1. The TCR was taken from a woman younger than 45 in good health and CMV-seropositive. CDR3: CSVGISGTGSNGQFF. DNA for the CDR3: TGCAGCGTTGGGATTTCTGGGACAGGGTCTAATGGGCAGTTCTTC.